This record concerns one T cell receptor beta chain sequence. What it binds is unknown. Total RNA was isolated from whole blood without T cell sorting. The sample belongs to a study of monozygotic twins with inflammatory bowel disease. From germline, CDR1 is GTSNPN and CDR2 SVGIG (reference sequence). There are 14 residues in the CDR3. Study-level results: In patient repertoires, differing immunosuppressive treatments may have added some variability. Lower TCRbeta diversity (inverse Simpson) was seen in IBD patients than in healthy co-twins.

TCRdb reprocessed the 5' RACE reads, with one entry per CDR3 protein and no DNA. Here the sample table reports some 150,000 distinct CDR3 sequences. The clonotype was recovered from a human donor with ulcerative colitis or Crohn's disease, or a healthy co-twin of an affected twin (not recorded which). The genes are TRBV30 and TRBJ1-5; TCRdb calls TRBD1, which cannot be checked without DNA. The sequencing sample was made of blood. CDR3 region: CAWSEGTVSQPQHF.